This T cell receptor (beta chain) was recovered during a study of CD8 T cells in ankylosing spondylitis (dated by TCRdb to about 2017). Looking at the study overall: The study set out to find disease-linked TCR variants by profiling T cell receptor beta repertoires in ankylosing spondylitis patients and healthy donors. Samples of peripheral blood were taken, and for ankylosing spondylitis patients, synovial fluid was collected as well. The full study cohort comprised some 27 ankylosing spondylitis patients and approximately 100 healthy donors. Paper-wide results and their limitations: Blood from ankylosing spondylitis patients appeared to be characterized by a TCR beta motif made up of several highly homologous amino acid variants. According to the report, matched synovial fluid samples from ankylosing spondylitis patients were significantly enriched for the disease-linked clones. Some motif variants had previously been reported in the synovial fluid and blood of reactive arthritis patients, which suggests shared mechanisms of disease initiation. The disease-linked clones had a CD8+ phenotype and were found at relatively low frequencies in peripheral blood.

There are a few counts of this clonotype. The target of this receptor is not known. No base-level quality is on record; no much larger clone is a single base apart. Reads for this sample came from an Illumina HiSeq 2500. TCR beta libraries were prepared by quantitative 5'-RACE with molecular barcodes. The original pipeline was this. Disease-linked TCR variants were identified with a new computational method built on a probabilistic model of VDJ rearrangement. TCRdb reanalyzed the raw reads on its own, using fastp at Q25 for trimming and MiXCR for clone calling, and kept in-frame beta chains. Rows with one shared CDR3 protein collapse into an entry with the most common genes and DNA. TCRdb's processing, not the authors', yielded these V and J calls. The table for this sample lists over 400,000 distinct CDR3 sequences; roughly 26% of them were counted only once. 0.89% of the sample is taken by the ten largest.

Cut back by 4 bases and 4 bases, the V and J ends lie 13 bases apart. Spanning cysteine to phenylalanine, the CDR3 consists of 13 amino acids. CDR3 DNA is the only sequence kept; it has 39 bases, read in frame from the first base. The germline V gene (reference sequence) sets CDR1 to DFQATT and CDR2 to SNEGSKA. This receptor chain uses TRBV20-1 and TRBJ2-5; a weak D assignment points to TRBD1 (5 bases agree). The sample was blood, either unsorted or a sorted T cell fraction (not recorded which). This TCR came from a male donor with ankylosing spondylitis. The CDR3: CSAIIQGRETQYF. The DNA is TGCAGTGCTATAATCCAGGGTCGAGAGACCCAGTACTTC.